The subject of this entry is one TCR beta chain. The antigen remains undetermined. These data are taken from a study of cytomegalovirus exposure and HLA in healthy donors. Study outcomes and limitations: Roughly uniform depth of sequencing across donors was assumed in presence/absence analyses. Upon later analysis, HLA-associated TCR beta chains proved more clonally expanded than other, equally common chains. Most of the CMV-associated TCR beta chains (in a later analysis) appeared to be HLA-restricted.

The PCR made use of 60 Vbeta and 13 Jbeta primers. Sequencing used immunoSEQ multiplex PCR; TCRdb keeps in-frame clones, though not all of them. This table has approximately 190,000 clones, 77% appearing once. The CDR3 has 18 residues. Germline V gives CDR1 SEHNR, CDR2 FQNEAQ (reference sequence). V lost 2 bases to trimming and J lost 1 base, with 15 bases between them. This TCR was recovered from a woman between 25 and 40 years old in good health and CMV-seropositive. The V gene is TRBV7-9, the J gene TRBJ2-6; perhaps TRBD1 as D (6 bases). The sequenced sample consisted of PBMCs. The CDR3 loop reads CASSLLAGVGSGANVLTF. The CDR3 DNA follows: TGTGCCAGCAGCTTACTTGCAGGGGTGGGGTCTGGGGCCAACGTCCTGACTTTC.